The following is a T cell receptor beta chain sequence with its context. Its specificity is not known. V gave up 1 base and J gave up 8 bases; unmatched junction bases: 8. The CDR3 has 16 residues. The V gene's germline CDR1 is MGHRA and CDR2 YSYEKL. The data stem from a study of T cell responses to AZD1222 COVID-19 vaccine. The study's findings and limits: Donors were mostly white British, more females; clonal diversity possibly underestimated. As reported, nearly half of all spike-specific TCRs target variant regions that are unmutated. With dominance at 160-218 and 743-854, vaccine-associated CD4 TCRs spanned spike. Sampled repertoires all dated from after the peak T cell response.

Clones were read by immunoSEQ multiplex PCR, and TCRdb kept only the in-frame ones, dropping some. The table shows some 150,000 clones, with over 80% occurring only once. The chain couples TRBV4-1 to TRBJ1-2; 12 positions match TRBD1. This clonotype was sampled from an adult in good health. The material was peripheral blood, obtained on day 0 of MenACWY control vaccination. This CDR3 reads CASSQAWGTGGEGYTF. CDR3 coding DNA: TGCGCCAGCAGCCAAGCGTGGGGGACAGGGGGCGAAGGCTACACCTTC.